This T cell receptor beta chain was identified in a study of beta chain features in type 1 diabetes. Study findings and constraints: Insertions were fewer and deletions more numerous at VDJ junctions in type 1 diabetes patients. A greater similarity of naive, central memory and Treg TCRB repertoires was seen among patients than among healthy donors. All four CD4+ subsets of Type 1 diabetes patients contained TCRB CDR3s that were moderately but significantly shorter.

Trimming removed 8 bases at V and 0 bases at J, with 18 bases between. The germline V gene has CDR1 SNHLY and CDR2 FYNNEI. The CDR3 is 16 amino acids. Sorted populations all exceeded 95% purity. Expressed TCRB transcripts were sequenced, since all the RNA that had been isolated was reverse transcribed. Repertoires were generated with immunoSEQ multiplex PCR, while TCRdb's copy carries only in-frame clones and drops some. The sample yields about 280,000 clones, 15% seen once. This clone was recorded a few times. Its antigen is as yet unknown. The source material was naive CD4+ T cells from blood. The receptor was isolated from a man aged 18 to 35 with type 1 diabetes. V and J are TRBV2 and TRBJ2-3, with D maybe TRBD1 (6 bases). The CDR3 DNA follows: TGTGCCAGCTCGCCGCAGGGGTGGAGTAGCACAGATACGCAGTATTTT. Protein product: CASSPQGWSSTDTQYF.